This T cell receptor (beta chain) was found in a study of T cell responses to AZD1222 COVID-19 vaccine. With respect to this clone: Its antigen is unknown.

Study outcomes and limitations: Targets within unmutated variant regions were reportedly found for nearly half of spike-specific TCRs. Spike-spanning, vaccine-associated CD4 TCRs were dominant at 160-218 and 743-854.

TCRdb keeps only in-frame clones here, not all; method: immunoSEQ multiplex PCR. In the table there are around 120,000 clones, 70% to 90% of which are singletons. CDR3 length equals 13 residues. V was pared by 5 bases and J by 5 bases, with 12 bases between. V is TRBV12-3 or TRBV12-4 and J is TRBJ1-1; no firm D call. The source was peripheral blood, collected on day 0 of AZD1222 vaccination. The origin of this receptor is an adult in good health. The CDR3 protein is CASSLQAGTEAFF. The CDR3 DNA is TGTGCCAGCAGTCTCCAGGCGGGGACTGAAGCTTTCTTT.